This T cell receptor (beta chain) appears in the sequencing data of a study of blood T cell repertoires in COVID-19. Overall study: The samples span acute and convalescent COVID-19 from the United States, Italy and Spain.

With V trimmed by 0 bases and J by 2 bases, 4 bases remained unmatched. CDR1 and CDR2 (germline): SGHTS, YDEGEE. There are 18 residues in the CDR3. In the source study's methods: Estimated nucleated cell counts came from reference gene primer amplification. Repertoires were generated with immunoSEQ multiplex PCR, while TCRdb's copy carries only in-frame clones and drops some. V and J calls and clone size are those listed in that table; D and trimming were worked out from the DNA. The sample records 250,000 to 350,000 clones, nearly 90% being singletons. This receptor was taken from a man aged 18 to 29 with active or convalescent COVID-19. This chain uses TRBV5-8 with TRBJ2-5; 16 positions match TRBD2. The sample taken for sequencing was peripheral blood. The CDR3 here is CASSLVGLAGGLQETQYF. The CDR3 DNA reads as TGTGCCAGCAGCTTGGTGGGACTAGCGGGGGGGCTACAAGAGACCCAGTACTTC.